This TCR beta chain was sequenced for a study of a mutant IDH1 vaccine in newly diagnosed glioma. The sample's time point: baseline, week 1 (first vaccination visit). Noted treatment: pre-vaccination baseline after standard-of-care therapy. Produced via immunoSEQ multiplex PCR; TCRdb's table is partial and in-frame only. This sample has 70,000 or so clones, with about four fifths found just once. CDR3 size: 14 residues. CDR1 and CDR2 (germline): SNHLY, FYNNEI. The V and J ends lost 4 bases and 3 bases respectively, with 10 bases between them. This receptor was obtained from a woman under 30 with glioma. Some clones in this sample may be carry-over from other donors' samples. The sequencing here drew on peripheral blood mononuclear cells (PBMCs), taken from a glioma patient treated with radiotherapy, temozolomide or both. The rearrangement joins TRBV2 to TRBJ1-5; no definite D call. The CDR3 region has the DNA TGTGCCAGCAGTGGGCAGGTAGACAATCAGCCCCAGCATTTT. Translated, it gives CASSGQVDNQPQHF.